Described below is a single T cell receptor beta chain sequence and its context. As yet, its antigen is unknown. The CDR3 is 14 residues long. V lost 0 bases and J lost 4, with 9 bases in between. Germline CDR1 SGHRS, CDR2 YFSETQ. This record belongs to a study of T cell responses to AZD1222 COVID-19 vaccine. Study results and limitations: Repertoire samples came only from after the peak T cell response.

Some clones are missing from TCRdb's copy, which holds only in-frame ones; the method was immunoSEQ multiplex PCR. The repertoire holds 95,000 to 100,000 clones, with about 88% as singletons. V and J are TRBV5-1 and TRBJ2-3; D may be TRBD2 (5 bases). The sequences come from peripheral blood, collected on day 0 of AZD1222 vaccination. This receptor was obtained from an adult in good health. The CDR3 DNA follows: TGCGCCAGCAGCTTGGGGGTGGGAGCAGATACGCAGTATTTT. As protein: CASSLGVGADTQYF.